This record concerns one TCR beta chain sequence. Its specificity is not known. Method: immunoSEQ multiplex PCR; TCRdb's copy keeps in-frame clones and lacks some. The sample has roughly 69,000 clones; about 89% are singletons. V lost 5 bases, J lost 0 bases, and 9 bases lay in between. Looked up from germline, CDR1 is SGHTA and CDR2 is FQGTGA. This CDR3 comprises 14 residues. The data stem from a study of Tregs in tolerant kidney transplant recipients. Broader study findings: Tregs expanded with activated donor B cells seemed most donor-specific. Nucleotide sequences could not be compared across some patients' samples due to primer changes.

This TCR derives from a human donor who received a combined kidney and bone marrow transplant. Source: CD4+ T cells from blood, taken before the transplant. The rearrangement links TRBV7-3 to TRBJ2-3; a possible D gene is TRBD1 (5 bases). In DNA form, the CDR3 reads TGTGCCAGCAGCCTAGACAGAAGCACAGATACGCAGTATTTT. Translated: CASSLDRSTDTQYF.